This TCR beta chain was recorded in a study of shared clonotypes between healthy human individuals. General observations from the study: Deeper or shallower sequencing was expected to change how clonotypes are shared among donors. Clonotypes shared by all four donors outscored non-shared clonotypes in generation probability. Depth was large, yet rarefaction showed that sorted-subset sequencing was incomplete.

This CDR3 has 13 amino acids. Germline V gives CDR1 WNHNN, CDR2 SYGVQD (reference sequence). Trimming removed 8 bases at V and 10 bases at J, with 18 bases between. Sequencing used immunoSEQ multiplex PCR; TCRdb keeps in-frame clones, though not all of them. The sample has some 2 million clones, roughly 95% seen once. CD45RO-negative cells were positively selected for CCR7, leaving out terminally differentiated effector memory CD45RA+ cells. Concerning this clone: Its antigen is not identified.

This clonotype originated in a man aged 18-30 years in good health. Sequenced: naive CD8+ T cells sorted from blood. V gene TRBV10-1 combines with J gene TRBJ2-1; a possible D gene is TRBD2 (6 bases). The CDR3 DNA reads TGCGCCAGCGCAAAGGACTACCTAATAGAGCAGTTCTTC. It codes for CASAKDYLIEQFF.